This T cell receptor beta chain appears in the sequencing data of a study of T cells in Graves' hyperthyroidism and ophthalmopathy (dated by TCRdb to the late 2010s). In the study overall: TCR V-J signatures able to tell the groups apart were searched for in a discovery cohort of 90 to 100 patients, of whom over 40 had Graves' ophthalmopathy and more than 55 had stable Graves' hyperthyroidism. An independent validation cohort of around 19 hyperthyroidism patients and 17 patients who later progressed to ophthalmopathy tested prospective prediction of ophthalmopathy. For training and testing, the 100 or so patients in the discovery cohort were randomly divided in a 7:3 ratio. The study also compared thyroid tissue and blood T-cell repertoires from five or six Graves' hyperthyroidism patients. After blood sampling, hyperthyroidism patients were treated with methimazole at a starting dose of 30 mg daily, and ophthalmopathy patients were treated with high-dose intravenous methylprednisolone. The paper describes TCR Vbeta CDR3 sequencing of roughly 130 peripheral blood samples, made up of roughly 40 ophthalmopathy patients, around 78 hyperthyroidism patients and 17 progressor patients. The paper as a whole reports these results and caveats: Most expanded thyroid clonotypes (frequency above 0.001) were also detected in blood, suggesting blood repertoires may reflect thyroid immune responses. Ophthalmopathy was separated from stable hyperthyroidism by a 13 V-J signature model, with roughly 88% sensitivity and about 81% specificity obtained in cross-validation and 80%/75% obtained in testing. During validation, the model predicted progression to ophthalmopathy a median of roughly six months ahead of onset, with 60% to 71% sensitivity and about 75% specificity. Sample size was not statistically predetermined, and investigators were not blinded to group allocation.

From a lookup of the germline V gene, CDR1 and CDR2 are SGDLS and YYNGEE. Including the terminal cysteine and phenylalanine, the CDR3 comprises 15 residues. Just CDR3 DNA is preserved here, 45 bases in frame from base 1. V has 3 bases trimmed and J has 11 bases trimmed; junction bases matching no gene number 13. A word on this clonotype: The antigen this receptor binds is unknown. Base qualities are not at hand, and no much larger clone is one base apart.

Amplification of TCR beta CDR3 regions was carried out from RNA transcripts. The first round of RT-PCR for the TCR CDR3 was performed with the HTBI primer set and the Qiagen OneStep RT-PCR kit. Libraries were constructed in a second round of multiplex PCR, after which size selection and purification were carried out. Sequencing of the libraries was done on an Illumina HiSeq2000 using paired-end 100 bp reads. In the authors' own workflow: SOAPnuke was used to process the raw data, with reads discarded if the reads contained adapters or uncalled bases, had a mean Phred below 15, or lacked an exact constant-primer or identifier match. COPE v1.2.5 was used to merge high-quality paired reads, and clonotypes were defined as unique nucleotide sequences. MiTCR v1.1 was used to align the clonotypes against IMGT TRBV, TRBD and TRBJ reference segments. The analysis included only V-J combinations with a frequency above 0.0001, which together covered around 99% of the repertoires. The TCS score was defined as the ratio of F50 (clonal expansion) to E x V (chaos), calculated using BLOSUM62-based TCRdist between CDR3 peptides within each V-J. Welch's t-statistics and random forest reduced roughly 500 V-J features to fewer than 15, which were used in a naive Bayes classifier (R e1071). The similarity between thyroid and blood repertoires was quantified using the Morisita-Horn index. TCRdb itself trimmed the public reads at Q25 with fastp, ran MiXCR and retained productive beta chains. Rows matching on CDR3 protein sequence are summarized as one entry with the most common DNA and genes. The V and J calls shown here were made by TCRdb, not taken from the authors' results. In all, the sample holds approximately 95,000 distinct CDR3 sequences, and roughly 39% of those were seen once. Of the sample, about a tenth is held by the ten largest clones.

Stable Graves' hyperthyroidism was defined as the absence of progression to ophthalmopathy over 18 months of follow-up. Hyperthyroidism patients were newly diagnosed, had a disease duration of under 2 months, and were aged 18 to 65 years. Patients with uncontrolled infections, other autoimmune diseases, pregnancy or lactation were excluded. Diagnoses were established on the basis of clinical symptoms, serum thyroxine and TRAb, thyroid ultrasound, and orbital computed tomography. Trizol reagent was used to extract total RNA, and RNA quality was then checked on an Agilent 2100 Bioanalyzer. Sequenced sample: peripheral blood or thyroid tissue (not recorded which). The chain couples TRBV9 to TRBJ2-2, and 7 bases in between align with TRBD1. The sequence was collected from a woman aged 25 to 39 with Graves' hyperthyroidism. The CDR3 here reads CASSADRVHTVELFF. The DNA is TGTGCCAGCAGCGCAGACAGGGTCCACACCGTAGAGCTGTTTTTT.